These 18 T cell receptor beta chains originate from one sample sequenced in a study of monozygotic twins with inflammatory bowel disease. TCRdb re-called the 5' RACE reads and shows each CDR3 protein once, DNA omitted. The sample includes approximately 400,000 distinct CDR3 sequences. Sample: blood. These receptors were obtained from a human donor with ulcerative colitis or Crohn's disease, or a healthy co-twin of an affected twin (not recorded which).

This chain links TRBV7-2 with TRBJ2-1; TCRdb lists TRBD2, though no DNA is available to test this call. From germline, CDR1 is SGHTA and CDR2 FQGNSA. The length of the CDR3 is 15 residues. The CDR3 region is CASSLDPSVYNEQFF.

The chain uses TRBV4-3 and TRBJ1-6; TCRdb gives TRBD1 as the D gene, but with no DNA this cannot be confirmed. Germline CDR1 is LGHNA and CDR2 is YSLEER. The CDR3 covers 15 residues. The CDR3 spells CASSQDGQSNSPLHF.

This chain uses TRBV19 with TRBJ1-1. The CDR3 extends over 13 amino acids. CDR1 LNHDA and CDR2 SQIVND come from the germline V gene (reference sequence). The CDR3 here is CASSIADGYEAFF. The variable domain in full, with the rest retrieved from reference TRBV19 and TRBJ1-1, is DGGITQSPKYLFRKEGQNVTLSCEQNLNHDAMYWYRQDPGQGLRLIYYSQIVNDFQKGDIAEGYSVSREKKESFPLTVTSAQKNPTAFYLCASSIADGYEAFFGQGTRLTVV.

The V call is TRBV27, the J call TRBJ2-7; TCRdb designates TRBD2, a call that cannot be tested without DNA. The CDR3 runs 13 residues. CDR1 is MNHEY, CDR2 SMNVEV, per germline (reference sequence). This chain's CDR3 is CASSSNPYSEQYF.

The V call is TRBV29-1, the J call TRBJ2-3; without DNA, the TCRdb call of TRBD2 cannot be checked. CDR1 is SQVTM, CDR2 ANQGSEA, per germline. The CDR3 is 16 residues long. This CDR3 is CSADGGLAGDADTQYF.

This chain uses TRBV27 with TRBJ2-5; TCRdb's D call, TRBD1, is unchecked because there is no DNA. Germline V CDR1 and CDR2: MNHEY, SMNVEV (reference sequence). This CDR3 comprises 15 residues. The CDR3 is CASSPREQIQETQYF.

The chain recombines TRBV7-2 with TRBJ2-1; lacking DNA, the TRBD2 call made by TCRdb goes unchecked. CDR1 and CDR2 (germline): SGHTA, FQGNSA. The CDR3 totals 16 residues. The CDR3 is CASSPVPRLPSVEQFF.

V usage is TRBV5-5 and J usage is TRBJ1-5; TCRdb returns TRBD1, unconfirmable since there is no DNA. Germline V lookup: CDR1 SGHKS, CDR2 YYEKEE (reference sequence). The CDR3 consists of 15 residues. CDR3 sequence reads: CASSPLAGVNQPQHF.

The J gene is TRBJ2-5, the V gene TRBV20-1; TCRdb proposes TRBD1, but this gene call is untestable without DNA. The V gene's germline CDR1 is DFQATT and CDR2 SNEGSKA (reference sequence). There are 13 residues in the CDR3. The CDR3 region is CSAPRQGVETQYF.

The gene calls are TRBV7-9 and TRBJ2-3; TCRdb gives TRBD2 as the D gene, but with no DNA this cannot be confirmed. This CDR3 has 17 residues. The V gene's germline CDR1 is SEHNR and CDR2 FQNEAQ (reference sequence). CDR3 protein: CASSPSTSGSRTDTQYF.

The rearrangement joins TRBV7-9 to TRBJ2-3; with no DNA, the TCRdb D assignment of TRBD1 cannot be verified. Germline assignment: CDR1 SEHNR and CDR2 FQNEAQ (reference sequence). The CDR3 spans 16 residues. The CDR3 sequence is CASRIGGPAFTDTQYF.

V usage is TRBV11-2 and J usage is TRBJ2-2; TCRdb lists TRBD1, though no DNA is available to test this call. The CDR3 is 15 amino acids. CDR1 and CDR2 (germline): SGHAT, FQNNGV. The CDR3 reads CASSLGGAPTGELFF.

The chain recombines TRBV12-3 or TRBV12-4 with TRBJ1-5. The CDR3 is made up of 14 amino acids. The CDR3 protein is CASSSAGRNQPQHF.

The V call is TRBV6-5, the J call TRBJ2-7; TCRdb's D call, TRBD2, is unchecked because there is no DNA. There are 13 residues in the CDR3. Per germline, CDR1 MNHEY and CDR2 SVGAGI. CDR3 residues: CASRLAGAYEQYF.

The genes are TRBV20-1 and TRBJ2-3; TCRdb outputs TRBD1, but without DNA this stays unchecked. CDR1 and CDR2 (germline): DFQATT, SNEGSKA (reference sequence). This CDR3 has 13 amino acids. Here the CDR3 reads CSARSPGTDTQYF.

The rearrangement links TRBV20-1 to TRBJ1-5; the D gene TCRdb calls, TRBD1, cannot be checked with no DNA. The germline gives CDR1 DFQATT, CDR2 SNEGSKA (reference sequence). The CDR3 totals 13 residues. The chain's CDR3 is CSAQGTSNQPQHF.

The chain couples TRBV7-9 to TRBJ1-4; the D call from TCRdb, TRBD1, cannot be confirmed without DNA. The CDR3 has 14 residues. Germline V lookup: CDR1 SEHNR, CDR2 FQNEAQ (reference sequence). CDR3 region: CASSSIDSREKLFF.

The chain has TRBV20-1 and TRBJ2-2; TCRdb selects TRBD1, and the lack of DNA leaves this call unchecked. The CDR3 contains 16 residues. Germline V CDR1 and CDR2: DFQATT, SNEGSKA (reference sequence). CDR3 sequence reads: CSARVRGNLAPGELFF.